This T cell receptor (beta chain) was documented in a study of cytomegalovirus exposure and HLA in healthy donors. The CDR3 covers 11 residues. Germline V gives CDR1 SNHLY, CDR2 FYNNEI. V dropped 9 bases and J dropped 8 bases, with 8 bases sitting between them. The study ran its PCR with 60 Vbeta and 13 Jbeta primers. Assay: immunoSEQ multiplex PCR; the TCRdb copy retains only in-frame clones and omits some. The data show under 85,000 clones, approximately 68% seen once. This clone was recorded a few times. This clonotype was obtained from a woman in her twenties or thirties in good health and CMV-seronegative. The sample comprised PBMCs. The J gene is TRBJ1-6, the V gene TRBV2; perhaps TRBD1 as D (6 bases). CDR3 DNA sequence: TGTGCCAGTGAGGGGGATTCACCCCTCCACTTT. Translating gives CASEGDSPLHF. Full variable domain (outside the CDR3, taken from reference TRBV2 and TRBJ1-6): EPEVTQTPSHQVTQMGQEVILRCVPISNHLYFYWYRQILGQKVEFLVSFYNNEISEKSEIFDDQFSVERPDGSNFTLKIRSTKLEDSAMYFCASEGDSPLHFGNGTRLTVT.